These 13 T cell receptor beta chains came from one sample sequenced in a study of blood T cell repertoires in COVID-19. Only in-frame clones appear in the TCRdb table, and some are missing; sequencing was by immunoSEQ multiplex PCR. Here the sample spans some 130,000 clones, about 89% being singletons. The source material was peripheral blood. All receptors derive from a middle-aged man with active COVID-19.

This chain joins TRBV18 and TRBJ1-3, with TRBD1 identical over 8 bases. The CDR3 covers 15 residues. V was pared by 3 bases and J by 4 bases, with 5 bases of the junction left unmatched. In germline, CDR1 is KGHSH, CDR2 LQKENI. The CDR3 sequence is CASSPQGAQGNTIYF. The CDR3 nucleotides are TGTGCCAGCTCACCCCAGGGGGCGCAGGGAAACACCATATATTTT.

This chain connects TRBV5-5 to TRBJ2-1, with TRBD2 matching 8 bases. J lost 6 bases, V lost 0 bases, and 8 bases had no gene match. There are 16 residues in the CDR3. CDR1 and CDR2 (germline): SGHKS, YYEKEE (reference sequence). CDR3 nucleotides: TGTGCCAGCAGCTTGGAAGCGGGGGTGCTCCTCAATGAGCAGTTCTTC. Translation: CASSLEAGVLLNEQFF.

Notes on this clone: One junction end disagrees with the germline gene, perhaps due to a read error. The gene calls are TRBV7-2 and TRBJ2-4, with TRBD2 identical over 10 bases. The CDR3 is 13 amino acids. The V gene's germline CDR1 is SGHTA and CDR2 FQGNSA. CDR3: CASSLDSGGPLRF. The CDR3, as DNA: TGTGCCAGCAGCTTAGATAGCGGGGGGCCCCTTAGGTTC.

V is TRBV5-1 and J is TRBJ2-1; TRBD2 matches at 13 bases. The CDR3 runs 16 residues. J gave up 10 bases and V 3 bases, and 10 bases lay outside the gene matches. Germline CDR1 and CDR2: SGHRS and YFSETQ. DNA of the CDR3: TGCGCCAGCAGCTACCGCACTAGCGGGGGGGCCGGCGAGCAGTTCTTC. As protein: CASSYRTSGGAGEQFF.

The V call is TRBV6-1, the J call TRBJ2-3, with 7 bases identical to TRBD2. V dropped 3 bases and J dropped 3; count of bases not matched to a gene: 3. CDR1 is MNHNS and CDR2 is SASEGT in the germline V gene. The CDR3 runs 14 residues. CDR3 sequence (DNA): TGTGCCAGCAGTGATGGGGGGGTAACAGATACGCAGTATTTT. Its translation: CASSDGGVTDTQYF.

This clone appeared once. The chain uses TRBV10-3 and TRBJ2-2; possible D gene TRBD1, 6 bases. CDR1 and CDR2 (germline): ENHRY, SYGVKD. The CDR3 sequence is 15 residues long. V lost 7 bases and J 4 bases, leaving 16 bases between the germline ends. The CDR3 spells CAITNNTGPTGELFF. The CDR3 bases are TGTGCCATCACCAACAACACAGGGCCCACCGGGGAGCTGTTTTTT.

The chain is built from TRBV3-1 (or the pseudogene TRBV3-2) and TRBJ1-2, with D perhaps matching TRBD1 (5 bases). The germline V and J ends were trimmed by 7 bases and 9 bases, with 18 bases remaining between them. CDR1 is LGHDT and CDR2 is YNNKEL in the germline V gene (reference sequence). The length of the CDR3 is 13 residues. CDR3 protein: CASTMGRGRSYTF. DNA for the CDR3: TGTGCCAGCACCATGGGAAGGGGTCGAAGCTACACCTTC.

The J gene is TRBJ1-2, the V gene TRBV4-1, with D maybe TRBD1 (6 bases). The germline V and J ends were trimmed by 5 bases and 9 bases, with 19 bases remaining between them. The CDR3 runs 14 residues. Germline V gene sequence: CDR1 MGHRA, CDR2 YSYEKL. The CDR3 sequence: CASSARSAGESYTF. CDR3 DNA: TGCGCCAGCAGCGCAAGATCGGCAGGGGAGAGCTACACCTTC.

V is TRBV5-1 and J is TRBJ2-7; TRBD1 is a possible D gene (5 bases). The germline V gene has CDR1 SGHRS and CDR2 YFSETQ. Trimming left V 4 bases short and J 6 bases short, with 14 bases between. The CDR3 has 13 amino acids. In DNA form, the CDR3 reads TGCGCCAGCAGCCCCACCGGGCAGGGCGAGCAGTACTTC. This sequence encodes CASSPTGQGEQYF.

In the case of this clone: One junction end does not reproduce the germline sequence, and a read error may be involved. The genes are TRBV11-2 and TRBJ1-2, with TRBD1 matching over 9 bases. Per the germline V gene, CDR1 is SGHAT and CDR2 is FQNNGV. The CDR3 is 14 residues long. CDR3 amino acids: CASSLGPTQGAVEF. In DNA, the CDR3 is TGTGCCAGCAGCTTAGGCCCCACACAGGGGGCGGTTGAGTTC.

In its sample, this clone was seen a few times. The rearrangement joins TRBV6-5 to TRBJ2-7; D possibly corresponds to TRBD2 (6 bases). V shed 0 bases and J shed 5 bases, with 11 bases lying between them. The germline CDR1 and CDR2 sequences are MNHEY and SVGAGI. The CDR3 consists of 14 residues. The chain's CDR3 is CASSYSTLANEQYF. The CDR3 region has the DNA TGTGCCAGCAGTTACTCCACACTAGCAAACGAGCAGTACTTC.

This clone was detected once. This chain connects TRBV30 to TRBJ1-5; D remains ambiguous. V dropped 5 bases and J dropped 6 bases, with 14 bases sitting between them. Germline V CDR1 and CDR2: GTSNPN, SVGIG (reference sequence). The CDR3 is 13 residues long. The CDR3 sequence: CAWAIEGGQPQHF. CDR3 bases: TGTGCCTGGGCCATCGAGGGCGGTCAGCCCCAGCATTTT.

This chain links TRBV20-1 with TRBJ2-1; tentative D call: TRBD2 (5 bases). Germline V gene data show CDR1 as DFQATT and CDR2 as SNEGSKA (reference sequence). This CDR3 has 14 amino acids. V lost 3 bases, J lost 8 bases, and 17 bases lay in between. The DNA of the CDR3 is TGCAGTGCTAGTCTCGGACTCTTCATTGATGAGCAGTTCTTC. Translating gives CSASLGLFIDEQFF.